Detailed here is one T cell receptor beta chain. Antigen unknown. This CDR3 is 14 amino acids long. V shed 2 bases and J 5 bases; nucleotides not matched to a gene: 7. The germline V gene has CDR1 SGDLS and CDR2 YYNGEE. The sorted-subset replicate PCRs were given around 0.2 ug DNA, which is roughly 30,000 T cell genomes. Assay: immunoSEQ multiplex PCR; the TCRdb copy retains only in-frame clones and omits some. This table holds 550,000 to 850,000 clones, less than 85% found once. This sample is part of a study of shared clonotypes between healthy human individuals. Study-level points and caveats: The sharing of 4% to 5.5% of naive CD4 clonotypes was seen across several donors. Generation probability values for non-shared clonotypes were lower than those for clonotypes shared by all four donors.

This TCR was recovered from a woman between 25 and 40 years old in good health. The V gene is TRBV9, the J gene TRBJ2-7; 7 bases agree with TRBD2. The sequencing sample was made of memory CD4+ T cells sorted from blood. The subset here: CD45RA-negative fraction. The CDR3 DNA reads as TGTGCCAGCAGCGTGAGCGGGACCGACAACGAGCAGTACTTC. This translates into CASSVSGTDNEQYF.